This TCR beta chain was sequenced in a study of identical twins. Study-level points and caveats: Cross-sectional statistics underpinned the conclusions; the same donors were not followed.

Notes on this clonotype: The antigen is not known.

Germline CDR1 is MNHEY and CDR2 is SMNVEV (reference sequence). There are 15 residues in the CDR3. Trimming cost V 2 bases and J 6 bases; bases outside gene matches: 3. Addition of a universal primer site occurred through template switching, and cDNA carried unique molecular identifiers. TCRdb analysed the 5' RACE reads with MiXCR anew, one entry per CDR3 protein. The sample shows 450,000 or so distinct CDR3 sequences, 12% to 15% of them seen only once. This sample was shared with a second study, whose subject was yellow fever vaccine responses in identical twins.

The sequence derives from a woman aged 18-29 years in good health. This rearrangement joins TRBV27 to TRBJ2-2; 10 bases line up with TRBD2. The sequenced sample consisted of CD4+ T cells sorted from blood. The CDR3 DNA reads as TGTGCCAGCAGTTTACTAGCGGGAGTTTCCGGGGAGCTGTTTTTT. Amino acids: CASSLLAGVSGELFF.